One sample yielded the 27 T cell receptor beta chains listed below, sequenced in a study of a mutant IDH1 vaccine in newly diagnosed glioma. Data came from immunoSEQ multiplex PCR; TCRdb stores just in-frame clones and leaves some out. The table includes fewer than 55,000 clones, 81% detected once. What these receptors recognize is not known. Specified time point: week 35, safety follow-up. The content of each vaccine dose was 300 ug of mutant IDH1 20-mer peptide, and topical imiquimod accompanied it. Sequenced material: PBMCs, taken from a glioma patient whose treatment included an IDH1 peptide vaccine. The source is a middle-aged woman with glioma. Some clones in this sample may be carry-over from other donors' samples.

Judged by abundance, this clone is medium-sized. CDR3 coding DNA: TGTGCCAGCAGCTTCGACAGGGGATGGTATGGCTACACCTTC. Its translation is CASSFDRGWYGYTF. V and J are TRBV7-9 and TRBJ1-2; 8 bases align to TRBD1. There are 14 residues in the CDR3. Per the germline V gene, CDR1 is SEHNR and CDR2 is FQNEAQ (reference sequence). The junction had 5 bases not matched to a gene; V was cut back by 3 bases and J by 5 bases.

The chain links TRBV10-3 to TRBJ2-3; 14 positions match TRBD2. The germline gives CDR1 ENHRY, CDR2 SYGVKD. The junction had 16 bases not matched to a gene; V was cut back by 10 bases and J by 4 bases. This CDR3 is built from 18 residues. For the CDR3, the DNA is TGTGCCACCCAAGGGACTAGCGGGAGATGGTTGGGTGCAGATACGCAGTATTTT. Its translation: CATQGTSGRWLGADTQYF.

J is TRBJ2-5 and V is TRBV9; unclear D gene. Germline V gene data show CDR1 as SGDLS and CDR2 as YYNGEE. The CDR3 loop spans 12 amino acids. Trimming pared 4 bases from V and 8 bases from J, leaving 12 bases between. The CDR3 DNA sequence: TGTGCCAGCAGCATACTCGACGGCACCCAGTACTTC. The encoded protein is CASSILDGTQYF.

This rearrangement joins TRBV4-2 to TRBJ2-7; D remains unclear. This CDR3 comprises 13 residues. V shed 0 bases and J shed 6 bases, with 9 bases lying between them. Germline-derived CDR1 and CDR2 are LGHNA and YNFKEQ. CDR3 in DNA: TGTGCCAGCAGCCAAGATCGATCAGTCGAGCAGTACTTC. Its translation is CASSQDRSVEQYF.

The DNA for the CDR3 is TGCGCCAGCAGCCAAGCCGGTGTAGCGGGGGAGCTGTTTTTT. Protein sequence: CASSQAGVAGELFF. This chain connects TRBV4-3 to TRBJ2-2, with a weak D call TRBD2 (5 bases). The germline CDR1 and CDR2 sequences are LGHNA and YSLEER. Trimming removed 1 base from V and 8 bases from J, with 11 bases in between. The CDR3 covers 14 residues.

This clone was recorded once. The chain is built from TRBV4-3 and TRBJ2-7; 13 nucleotides agree with TRBD2. The length of the CDR3 is 14 residues. V gave up 3 bases and J gave up 4 bases; unmatched junction bases: 0. CDR1 and CDR2 (germline): LGHNA, YSLEER. CDR3 in DNA: TGCGCCAGCAGCCAGGGACTAGCGGGGTACGAGCAGTACTTC. This translates into CASSQGLAGYEQYF.

The chain recombines TRBV28 with TRBJ1-1; D unclear. The length of the CDR3 is 15 residues. CDR1 and CDR2 from the germline V gene are MDHEN and SYDVKM. The V and J ends lost 5 bases and 4 bases respectively, with 17 bases between them. The chain's CDR3 is CASSLTRSRGTEAFF. In nucleotides, the CDR3 is TGTGCCAGCAGTCTAACCCGCAGCCGGGGCACTGAAGCTTTCTTT.

The rearrangement links TRBV5-5 to TRBJ2-7, with 7 nucleotides matching TRBD2. The junction had 4 bases not matched to a gene; V was cut back by 2 bases and J by 2 bases. Germline V CDR1 and CDR2: SGHKS, YYEKEE (reference sequence). The CDR3 covers 14 residues. The CDR3: CASSLAGRPYEQYF. The CDR3 coding sequence is TGTGCCAGCAGCTTAGCGGGGCGGCCCTACGAGCAGTACTTC.

V gene TRBV6-5 combines with J gene TRBJ1-2; TRBD1 aligns across 7 bases. Germline V gene data show CDR1 as MNHEY and CDR2 as SVGAGI. The V segment lost 5 bases and the J segment 7 bases; nucleotides outside the gene matches: 7. The CDR3 is 13 amino acids. The CDR3 DNA reads as TGTGCCAGCAGTCGGAGCAGGGACAGTGGCTACACCTTC. Translation: CASSRSRDSGYTF.

This chain uses TRBV10-3 with TRBJ1-1; D is undetermined. Germline V gives CDR1 ENHRY, CDR2 SYGVKD. Trimming took off 5 bases at V and 0 bases at J, with 10 bases between the two ends. The CDR3 totals 14 residues. DNA of the CDR3: TGTGCCATCAGTAGTCCCACCATGAACACTGAAGCTTTCTTT. It specifies CAISSPTMNTEAFF.

On this clone itself: At one of its ends the junction is not consistent with the germline gene, which may arise from a read error. This sequence joins TRBV7-7 and TRBJ2-3; no reliable D call. Germline V lookup: CDR1 SSHAT, CDR2 FNYEAQ (reference sequence). This CDR3 region has 13 residues. The CDR3 DNA reads TGTGCTAGCAGCCCAACTCCCAGAGATACGCAGTATTTT. Protein sequence: CASSPTPRDTQYF.

This clone was found once. The rearrangement uses TRBV28 and TRBJ2-7, with D possibly being TRBD1 or TRBD2 (5 bases each). Trimming removed 6 bases at V and 3 bases at J, with 9 bases between. The CDR3 covers 12 residues. Germline assignment: CDR1 MDHEN and CDR2 SYDVKM. The chain's CDR3 is CASSWDGYEQYF. In DNA, the CDR3 is TGTGCCAGCAGCTGGGACGGCTACGAGCAGTACTTC.

The rearrangement links TRBV21-1 to TRBJ1-1; the DNA was not compared with TRBD1, the D call given in the table. TRBV21-1 is an annotated pseudogene. CDR3 size: 18 residues. DNA of the CDR3: TGTGCCGGCAGCAAAAATGGCGACAGGGGCGGGGTGGACACTGAAGCTTTCTTT. Translated: CAGSKNGDRGGVDTEAFF.

V and J are TRBV5-1 and TRBJ2-1, with D possibly TRBD2 on 7 matching bases. Per germline, CDR1 SGHRS and CDR2 YFSETQ. This CDR3 contains 17 residues. Deletions cut 4 bases from V and 9 bases from J, with 26 bases between. The CDR3 region is CASSPGGAGRGRLEQFF. The CDR3 DNA is TGCGCCAGCAGCCCTGGGGGGGCGGGACGGGGGCGTCTTGAGCAGTTCTTC.

The V gene is TRBV2, the J gene TRBJ2-5; no reliable D call. This CDR3 has 14 amino acids. The V gene's germline CDR1 is SNHLY and CDR2 FYNNEI. Trimming pared 5 bases from V and 5 bases from J, leaving 15 bases between. The CDR3 sequence: CASSSAGRSETQYF. The CDR3 region has the DNA TGTGCCAGCAGTTCGGCAGGCCGTAGTGAGACCCAGTACTTC.

This sequence joins TRBV7-2 and TRBJ1-3; D gene uncertain. V lost 2 bases and J lost 0, with 8 bases in between. CDR3 length: 15 residues. From germline, CDR1 is SGHTA and CDR2 FQGNSA. The CDR3 DNA follows: TGTGCCAGCAGCTTACAGACCCGCTCTGGAAACACCATATATTTT. Its translation: CASSLQTRSGNTIYF.

This clone was picked up one time. The rearrangement joins TRBV18 to TRBJ1-3; the D gene is possibly TRBD1 (5 bases). This CDR3 is 19 amino acids long. Germline assignment: CDR1 KGHSH and CDR2 LQKENI. The V end lost 3 bases, the J end lost 0 bases, and 21 bases lay between the germline ends. The CDR3 DNA follows: TGTGCCAGCTCACCTAACGCGGGGGGGACTCTCCGCTCTGGAAACACCATATATTTT. This translates into CASSPNAGGTLRSGNTIYF.

This rearrangement joins TRBV7-2 to TRBJ2-3; a weak D match, TRBD2 (5 bases). Germline V gives CDR1 SGHTA, CDR2 FQGNSA. The CDR3 length is 15 residues. The V gene lost 3 bases and the J gene lost 0 bases, with 10 bases spanning the gap. The CDR3 region is CASSLVGVSTDTQYF. The CDR3 region has the DNA TGTGCCAGCAGCTTGGTCGGGGTCAGCACAGATACGCAGTATTTT. Using reference TRBV7-2 and TRBJ2-3 for the parts outside the CDR3, the full variable domain is GAGVSQSPSNKVTEKGKDVELRCDPISGHTALYWYRQSLGQGLEFLIYFQGNSAPDKSGLPSDRFSAERTGGSVSTLTIQRTQQEDSAVYLCASSLVGVSTDTQYFGPGTRLTVL.

The chain joins TRBV5-1 to TRBJ2-6; TRBD1 aligns across 12 bases. V lost 4 bases and J lost 4; bases outside the gene matches: 9. The CDR3 length is 18 residues. The germline gives CDR1 SGHRS, CDR2 YFSETQ. The CDR3 here is CASSPSGTGGSGANVLTF. The CDR3 DNA follows: TGCGCCAGCAGCCCATCCGGGACAGGGGGCTCCGGGGCCAACGTCCTGACTTTC.

V usage is TRBV27 and J usage is TRBJ1-5, with D unresolved. The V and J ends lost 8 bases and 0 bases respectively, with 14 bases between them. Germline CDR1 and CDR2: MNHEY and SMNVEV (reference sequence). This CDR3 spans 15 amino acids. The CDR3 DNA sequence: TGTGCCAGCCGGCCTTCGGCCTATAGCAATCAGCCCCAGCATTTT. It encodes CASRPSAYSNQPQHF.

The chain links TRBV2 to TRBJ2-1; 7 positions agree with TRBD1. This CDR3 has 14 amino acids. Germline values: CDR1 SNHLY, CDR2 FYNNEI. J gave up 4 bases and V 6 bases, and 6 bases lay outside the gene matches. Here the CDR3 DNA reads TGTGCCAGCAGCGCCGGGACAGCATACAATGAGCAGTTCTTC. Translated, it gives CASSAGTAYNEQFF.

The rearrangement uses TRBV10-3 and TRBJ1-2; no clear D gene. The CDR3 is made up of 13 amino acids. The V gene's germline CDR1 is ENHRY and CDR2 SYGVKD. The germline V and J ends were trimmed by 2 bases and 6 bases, with 10 bases remaining between them. CDR3 region: CAISEQRSDGYTF. For the CDR3, the DNA is TGTGCCATCAGTGAGCAGAGGTCCGATGGCTACACCTTC.

This chain uses TRBV14 with TRBJ1-2; D uncertain. The V gene lost 0 bases and the J gene lost 11 bases, with 19 bases spanning the gap. There are 15 residues in the CDR3. Germline lookup yields CDR1 SGHDN and CDR2 FVKESK. Here the CDR3 DNA reads TGTGCCAGCAGCCAAGACGGCCTGCAGTGGAGTCAGTACACCTTC. This translates into CASSQDGLQWSQYTF. Filled out from reference TRBV14 and TRBJ1-2, the complete variable domain reads EAGVTQFPSHSVIEKGQTVTLRCDPISGHDNLYWYRRVMGKEIKFLLHFVKESKQDESGMPNNRFLAERTGGTYSTLKVQPAELEDSGVYFCASSQDGLQWSQYTFGSGTRLTVV.

V and J are TRBV2 and TRBJ1-2, with no clear D. The germline V and J ends were trimmed by 0 bases and 5 bases, with 7 bases remaining between them. Germline CDR1 SNHLY, CDR2 FYNNEI. The CDR3 consists of 13 residues. CDR3 loop: CASSEARGYGYTF. CDR3 sequence (DNA): TGTGCCAGCAGTGAAGCGCGAGGATATGGCTACACCTTC.

This clone counts as medium-sized. V usage is TRBV27 and J usage is TRBJ1-5; D uncertain. The CDR3 has 13 amino acids. Trimming removed 0 bases at V and 10 bases at J, with 10 bases between. CDR1 is MNHEY, CDR2 SMNVEV, per germline (reference sequence). CDR3 in amino acids: CASSLSNLHPQHF. CDR3 bases: TGTGCCAGCAGTTTATCCAACCTCCACCCCCAGCATTTT.

V and J are TRBV6-5 and TRBJ1-3, with a weak D call TRBD1 (5 bases). Germline lookup yields CDR1 MNHEY and CDR2 SVGAGI. This CDR3 spans 15 amino acids. V was trimmed by 5 bases and J by 4 bases, leaving 15 bases between them. The CDR3 nucleotides read TGTGCCAGCAGTGCCCGCAGGGCTACGGGAAACACCATATATTTT. Translating gives CASSARRATGNTIYF.

CDR3: CASSVQPSSYNEQFF. In nucleotides, the CDR3 is TGTGCCAGCAGCGTTCAACCTAGCTCCTACAATGAGCAGTTCTTC. V usage is TRBV9 and J usage is TRBJ2-1, with D uncertain. Trimming left V 2 bases short and J 0 bases short, with 9 bases between. Germline V gives CDR1 SGDLS, CDR2 YYNGEE. The CDR3 extends over 15 amino acids.